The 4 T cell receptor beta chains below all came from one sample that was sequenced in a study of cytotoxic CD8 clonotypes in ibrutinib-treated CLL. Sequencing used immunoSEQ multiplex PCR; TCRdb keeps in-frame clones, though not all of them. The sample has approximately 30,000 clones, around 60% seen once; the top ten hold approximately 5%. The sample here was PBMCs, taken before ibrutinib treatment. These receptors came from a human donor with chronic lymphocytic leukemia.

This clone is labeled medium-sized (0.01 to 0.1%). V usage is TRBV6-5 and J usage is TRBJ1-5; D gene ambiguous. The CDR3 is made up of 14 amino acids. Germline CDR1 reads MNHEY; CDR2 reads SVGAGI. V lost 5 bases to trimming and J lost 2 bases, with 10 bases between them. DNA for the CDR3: TGTGCCAGCAGTATCAGGACGGGCAATCAGCCCCAGCATTTT. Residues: CASSIRTGNQPQHF.

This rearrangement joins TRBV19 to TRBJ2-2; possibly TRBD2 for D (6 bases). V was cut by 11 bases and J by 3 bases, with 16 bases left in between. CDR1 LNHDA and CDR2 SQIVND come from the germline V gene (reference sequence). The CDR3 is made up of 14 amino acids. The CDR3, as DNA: TGTGCCTCATCGGCGGGGATCTACACCGGGGAGCTGTTTTTT. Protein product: CASSAGIYTGELFF.

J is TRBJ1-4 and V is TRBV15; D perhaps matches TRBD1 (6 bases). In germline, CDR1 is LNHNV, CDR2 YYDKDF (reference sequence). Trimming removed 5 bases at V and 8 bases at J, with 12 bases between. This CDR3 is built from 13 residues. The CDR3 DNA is TGTGCCACCAGCGGGGGGGCAGGGGAAAAACTGTTTTTT. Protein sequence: CATSGGAGEKLFF.

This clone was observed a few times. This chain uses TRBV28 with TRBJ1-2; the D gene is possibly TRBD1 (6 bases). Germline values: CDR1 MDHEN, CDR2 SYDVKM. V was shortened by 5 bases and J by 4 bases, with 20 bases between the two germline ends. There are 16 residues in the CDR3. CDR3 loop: CASSIRTGKRRYGYTF. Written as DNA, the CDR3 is TGTGCCAGCAGTATCCGAACAGGGAAGAGGCGCTATGGCTACACCTTC.